This T cell receptor (beta chain) was profiled in a study of blood T cells in healthy people across ages. Primed by a sample-barcoded 5' primer and a J-beta primer mix, a second PCR proceeded for 7 to 11 cycles. Unique molecular identifiers of 12 random nucleotides labeled each cDNA. Each CDR3 protein gets one entry after TCRdb re-called the 5' RACE reads with MiXCR. The sample carries 650,000 to 800,000 distinct CDR3 sequences, around 45% recorded once. The receptor was isolated from a man between 60 and 75 years old in good health. Sequenced input: blood.

CDR3 nucleotide sequence: TGTGCCAGCAGCTTAGAAGGGACAGGGTTAAGGGTAGGAGTCTCCTACGAGCAGTACTTC. Residues: CASSLEGTGLRVGVSYEQYF. This rearrangement joins TRBV7-8 to TRBJ2-7; 9 bases align to TRBD1. CDR3 length equals 20 residues. Germline-derived CDR1 and CDR2 are SGHVS and FQNEAQ. The trim removed 1 base at V and 0 bases at J, leaving 16 bases unmatched.